These 13 T cell receptor beta chains were all obtained from the same sample, sequenced in a study of blood T cell repertoires in COVID-19. Produced via immunoSEQ multiplex PCR; TCRdb's table is partial and in-frame only. The table has approximately 270,000 clones, 85% to 90% seen once; the top ten hold around 1.7%. The sequencing sample was made of PBMCs or T cells enriched from blood (not recorded which). The receptors shown here come from a man in his forties who had recovered from COVID-19.

The V and J genes are TRBV28 and TRBJ2-7; no definite D call. Germline CDR1 reads MDHEN; CDR2 reads SYDVKM. V was shortened by 3 bases and J by 2 bases, with 8 bases between the two germline ends. This CDR3 is 13 amino acids long. DNA for the CDR3: TGTGCCAGCAGTTTGGGCAGCACCTACGAGCAGTACTTC. Protein sequence: CASSLGSTYEQYF. Full variable domain (missing parts from reference TRBV28 and TRBJ2-7): DVKVTQSSRYLVKRTGEKVFLECVQDMDHENMFWYRQDPGLGLRLIYFSYDVKMKEKGDIPEGYSVSREKKERFSLILESASTNQTSMYLCASSLGSTYEQYFGPGTRLTVT.

V usage is TRBV27 and J usage is TRBJ2-3, with D unresolved. The V end was cut by 5 bases, the J end by 2 bases, with 11 bases between. CDR1 is MNHEY and CDR2 is SMNVEV in the germline V gene (reference sequence). This CDR3 region has 14 residues. The CDR3 nucleotides read TGTGCCAGCAGTGATGGCCAAGACACAGATACGCAGTATTTT. It codes for CASSDGQDTDTQYF.

The chain links TRBV7-3 to TRBJ2-5; maybe TRBD2 (6 bases). CDR3 length: 14 residues. Germline CDR1 reads SGHTA; CDR2 reads FQGTGA. Trimming removed 4 bases from V and 5 bases from J, with 14 bases in between. CDR3 region: CASSWGLRTETQYF. Written as DNA, the CDR3 is TGTGCCAGCAGCTGGGGACTTCGGACGGAGACCCAGTACTTC. The full variable domain, with the rest looked up from reference TRBV7-3 and TRBJ2-5, is GAGVSQTPSNKVTEKGKYVELRCDPISGHTALYWYRQSLGQGPEFLIYFQGTGAADDSGLPNDRFFAVRPEGSVSTLKIQRTERGDSAVYLCASSWGLRTETQYFGPGTRLLVL.

The V call is TRBV19, the J call TRBJ2-7; D is perhaps TRBD2 (5 bases). Germline lookup yields CDR1 LNHDA and CDR2 SQIVND (reference sequence). The length of the CDR3 is 15 residues. V was cut by 3 bases and J by 1 base, with 13 bases left in between. DNA for the CDR3: TGTGCCAGTAGTATTTTTCGAACGGGGTCCTACGAGCAGTACTTC. It is translated as CASSIFRTGSYEQYF.

The chain employs TRBV19 and TRBJ1-2; D may be TRBD1 (6 bases). V lost 4 bases and J 0 bases, leaving 18 bases between the germline ends. Germline CDR1 and CDR2: LNHDA and SQIVND (reference sequence). This CDR3 region has 17 residues. CDR3 sequence (DNA): TGTGCCAGTAGTAGCCGGACAGCCGCCATTACTAACTATGGCTACACCTTC. As protein: CASSSRTAAITNYGYTF.

The chain carries TRBV2 and TRBJ1-4, with TRBD1 as a possible D gene (6 bases). This CDR3 comprises 14 residues. The germline V gene has CDR1 SNHLY and CDR2 FYNNEI. Between the trimmed V and J ends, which lost 4 bases and 8 bases, there was a span of 14 bases. CDR3 sequence (DNA): TGTGCCAGCAGTGCACAGGGTTTTCCCGAAAAACTGTTTTTT. This codes for CASSAQGFPEKLFF.

The rearrangement links TRBV7-3 to TRBJ2-1; 8 bases are a match to TRBD1. V lost 5 bases, J lost 4 bases, and 7 bases stayed unmatched. Germline V CDR1 and CDR2: SGHTA, FQGTGA. The CDR3 loop spans 15 amino acids. As DNA, the CDR3 is TGTGCCAGCAGCCGGACAGGGCTAGGGTACAATGAGCAGTTCTTC. Translated, it gives CASSRTGLGYNEQFF. The variable domain in full, completed from reference TRBV7-3 and TRBJ2-1, reads GAGVSQTPSNKVTEKGKYVELRCDPISGHTALYWYRQSLGQGPEFLIYFQGTGAADDSGLPNDRFFAVRPEGSVSTLKIQRTERGDSAVYLCASSRTGLGYNEQFFGPGTRLTVL.

V usage is TRBV27 and J usage is TRBJ2-1; 9 positions agree with TRBD2. V was clipped by 6 bases and J by 7 bases; unmatched bases: 19. Germline V gene lookup returns CDR1 MNHEY and CDR2 SMNVEV (reference sequence). The CDR3 loop spans 18 amino acids. The CDR3 is CASSPTQLSLAGMNEQFF. The CDR3 DNA is TGTGCCAGCAGCCCGACCCAACTCTCGCTAGCGGGAATGAATGAGCAGTTCTTC.

The chain recombines TRBV5-1 with TRBJ1-2; 9 bases line up with TRBD1. Trimming removed 7 bases from V and 2 bases from J; junction bases left unmatched: 12. This CDR3 has 16 amino acids. Germline V lookup: CDR1 SGHRS, CDR2 YFSETQ. The CDR3 loop reads CASRRTGGDRNYGYTF. CDR3 coding DNA: TGCGCCAGCCGGAGAACAGGGGGCGATCGGAACTATGGCTACACCTTC.

V is TRBV15 and J is TRBJ1-5, with D unresolved. Germline values: CDR1 LNHNV, CDR2 YYDKDF (reference sequence). V was pared by 1 base and J by 4 bases, with 8 bases between. This CDR3 contains 14 residues. The CDR3 loop is CATSRGDKNQPQHF. The CDR3 DNA follows: TGTGCCACCAGCAGAGGTGACAAGAATCAGCCCCAGCATTTT.

A note on this clone: The identical CDR3 is also encoded by other nucleotide sequences in the sample. The V gene is TRBV28, the J gene TRBJ1-2; D remains ambiguous. V shed 2 bases and J shed 1 base, with 5 bases lying between them. Germline V gene lookup returns CDR1 MDHEN and CDR2 SYDVKM. The CDR3 sequence is 13 residues long. As DNA, the CDR3 is TGTGCCAGCAGTTTAGGCCGTAACTATGGCTACACCTTC. As protein: CASSLGRNYGYTF.

The V and J genes are TRBV9 and TRBJ1-1; weak D call: TRBD1 (6 bases). Germline loops: CDR1 SGDLS, CDR2 YYNGEE. CDR3 length: 13 amino acids. V lost 4 bases and J lost 8, with 15 bases in between. The CDR3 region is CASSPRTALEAFF. The CDR3 bases are TGTGCCAGCAGCCCCCGGACAGCACTAGAAGCTTTCTTT.

This chain links TRBV6-5 with TRBJ2-7, with D possibly matching TRBD2 (6 bases). Trimming took off 6 bases at V and 3 bases at J, with 12 bases between the two ends. The CDR3 contains 13 residues. Germline lookup yields CDR1 MNHEY and CDR2 SVGAGI. The CDR3 protein is CASSVRDGYEQYF. CDR3 nucleotides: TGTGCCAGCAGCGTGCGGGACGGCTACGAGCAGTACTTC.